Each of the 28 T cell receptor beta chains below was sequenced from the same sample in a study of shared T cell receptors in the human thymus. Assay used: immunoSEQ multiplex PCR; TCRdb lists only in-frame clones, some missing. The sample records hundreds of thousands of clones, approximately 90% being singletons. These data also formed part of another study, on human thymus T cells.

The sequenced sample was thymocytes. The receptors originated from a boy younger than two with a congenital heart defect.

The chain employs TRBV14 and TRBJ2-6; 10 bases fit TRBD1. Losses at the gene ends were 4 bases for V and 3 bases for J; bases not matched to a gene: 9. Germline lookup yields CDR1 SGHDN and CDR2 FVKESK. There are 18 residues in the CDR3. The CDR3 sequence: CASSPGTGEKGGANVLTF. CDR3 nucleotide sequence: TGTGCCAGCAGCCCCGGGACAGGGGAAAAGGGTGGGGCCAACGTCCTGACTTTC.

The chain is built from TRBV4-1 and TRBJ2-3, with 7 bases identical to TRBD2. Germline trimming cut 1 base from V and 6 bases from J; bases unmatched to any gene: 7. Per germline, CDR1 MGHRA and CDR2 YSYEKL. The CDR3 consists of 15 residues. CDR3 sequence: CASSQGRTGGDTQYF. The CDR3, as DNA: TGCGCCAGCAGCCAAGGAAGGACCGGGGGGGATACGCAGTATTTT.

V and J are TRBV27 and TRBJ2-7, with 12 bases matching TRBD2. CDR3 length: 15 residues. The germline V gene has CDR1 MNHEY and CDR2 SMNVEV (reference sequence). V dropped 5 bases and J dropped 2; count of bases not matched to a gene: 4. CDR3 in DNA: TGTGCCAGCAGTGCACTAGCGGGAGGAACCTACGAGCAGTACTTC. It yields the protein CASSALAGGTYEQYF.

The sample holds one count of this clone. The V call is TRBV4-2, the J call TRBJ1-3; the match to TRBD1 covers 9 bases. Germline-derived CDR1 and CDR2 are LGHNA and YNFKEQ. The CDR3 has 16 amino acids. Unmatched junction bases numbered 16, after V lost 4 bases and J lost 12 bases. This CDR3 is CASSLTKGQGRRLIYF. The CDR3 DNA reads as TGTGCCAGCAGCCTAACAAAGGGACAGGGAAGACGGCTCATATATTTT.

This chain joins TRBV29-1 and TRBJ1-2; 9 nucleotides match TRBD1. The CDR3 extends over 13 amino acids. Germline CDR1 is SQVTM and CDR2 is ANQGSEA. With V trimmed by 8 bases and J by 6 bases, 10 bases remained unmatched. The CDR3 protein is CSTIRDRDHGYTF. The CDR3 nucleotides are TGCAGCACCATTAGGGACAGGGATCATGGCTACACCTTC.

The V gene is TRBV6-1, the J gene TRBJ1-2; TRBD1 is a possible D gene (6 bases). This CDR3 region has 16 residues. Trimming pared 0 bases from V and 6 bases from J, leaving 17 bases between. Germline loops: CDR1 MNHNS, CDR2 SASEGT. Here the CDR3 DNA reads TGTGCCAGCAGTGAAGCCTCGACAGGTTGGAAGCATGGCTACACCTTC. Translated, it gives CASSEASTGWKHGYTF.

The gene calls are TRBV4-2 and TRBJ2-2; 14 bases line up with TRBD2. The CDR3 runs to 18 residues. J gave up 1 base and V 4 bases, and 5 bases lay outside the gene matches. CDR1 and CDR2 from the germline V gene are LGHNA and YNFKEQ. CDR3 in DNA: TGTGCCAGCAGCCCTTCCGGGACTAGCGGGAGGAACACCGGGGAGCTGTTTTTT. Translated: CASSPSGTSGRNTGELFF.

The chain recombines TRBV27 with TRBJ1-1; D possibly corresponds to TRBD1 (5 bases). Trimming took 4 bases from V and 1 from J, leaving 10 bases between them. There are 14 residues in the CDR3. In germline, CDR1 is MNHEY, CDR2 SMNVEV (reference sequence). DNA of the CDR3: TGTGCCAGCAGTTGCGGACATGAGAACACTGAAGCTTTCTTT. Its translation: CASSCGHENTEAFF.

This clone was observed a handful of times. The V gene is TRBV28, the J gene TRBJ2-1; D call uncertain. From germline, CDR1 is MDHEN and CDR2 SYDVKM. CDR3 size: 15 residues. V was clipped by 5 bases and J by 5 bases, with 16 bases between them. CDR3 protein: CASSRGEAYDNEQFF. The CDR3 region has the DNA TGTGCCAGCAGTCGTGGTGAGGCTTACGACAATGAGCAGTTCTTC.

This clone was detected only a few times. The chain is built from TRBV5-6 and TRBJ1-2; D call uncertain. The CDR3 loop spans 14 amino acids. V lost 2 bases to trimming and J lost 3 bases, with 11 bases between them. Germline CDR1 is SGHDT and CDR2 is YYEEEE. CDR3 coding DNA: TGTGCCAGCAGCTTTTGGCAGAGGGACTATGGCTACACCTTC. This codes for CASSFWQRDYGYTF.

This clone appeared a single time. The genes are TRBV7-2 and TRBJ1-2, with D possibly TRBD1 on 6 matching bases. The CDR3 runs to 11 residues. Germline V gene lookup returns CDR1 SGHTA and CDR2 FQGNSA. V shed 5 bases and J shed 12 bases, with 13 bases lying between them. The CDR3 is CASSPQQGDTF. The CDR3 DNA follows: TGTGCCAGCAGCCCCCAACAGGGTGACACCTTC.

The chain joins TRBV4-1 to TRBJ2-1, with TRBD2 matching over 7 bases. The germline gives CDR1 MGHRA, CDR2 YSYEKL. This CDR3 contains 17 residues. Trimming at V came to 0 bases and at J to 7 bases, leaving 12 bases not matched to a gene. CDR3: CASSQDGASGTCNEQFF. For the CDR3, the DNA is TGCGCCAGCAGCCAAGATGGGGCTAGCGGAACCTGTAATGAGCAGTTCTTC.

V and J are TRBV4-3 and TRBJ2-7, with D perhaps matching TRBD1 (5 bases). Between the trimmed V and J ends, which lost 0 bases and 6 bases, there was a span of 21 bases. The CDR3 extends over 17 amino acids. Germline V gives CDR1 LGHNA, CDR2 YSLEER. The CDR3 bases are TGCGCCAGCAGCCAAGATGTCGTTAAGGGGATCTCGGGCGAGCAGTACTTC. It yields the protein CASSQDVVKGISGEQYF.

This clone was observed a few times. The V and J genes are TRBV10-3 and TRBJ1-3, with unresolved D. V lost 3 bases and J 2 bases, leaving 14 bases between the germline ends. The CDR3 sequence is 16 residues long. Germline V gives CDR1 ENHRY, CDR2 SYGVKD. The CDR3 coding sequence is TGTGCCATCAGTGAAGAGGAGCAAACCCCTGGAAACACCATATATTTT. It is translated as CAISEEEQTPGNTIYF.

V is TRBV6-1 and J is TRBJ2-1; 8 bases agree with TRBD2. Trimming cost V 4 bases and J 6 bases; bases outside gene matches: 17. The germline gives CDR1 MNHNS, CDR2 SASEGT. The CDR3 is 18 residues long. CDR3 DNA: TGTGCCAGCAGTGGGACTTATAGCGGGAAATTGGGAATCAATGAGCAGTTCTTC. Translating gives CASSGTYSGKLGINEQFF.

The J gene is TRBJ2-1, the V gene TRBV28, with 9 bases that match TRBD2. CDR1 and CDR2 from the germline V gene are MDHEN and SYDVKM. Germline trimming cut 6 bases from V and 12 bases from J; bases unmatched to any gene: 15. CDR3 length: 15 amino acids. CDR3 DNA sequence: TGTGCCAGCAGCCGCAGGGGCGGGAGGGCCTTTGGGCAGTTCTTC. It yields the protein CASSRRGGRAFGQFF.

The chain uses TRBV15 and TRBJ2-7, with a tentative D call TRBD1 (6 bases). Germline CDR1 LNHNV, CDR2 YYDKDF (reference sequence). Trimming cost V 3 bases and J 5 bases, with 11 bases left between them. There are 13 residues in the CDR3. DNA for the CDR3: TGTGCCACCAGCAGGGGACAACCCCACGAGCAGTACTTC. Residues: CATSRGQPHEQYF.

The chain carries TRBV6-1 and TRBJ1-2; 9 bases are a match to TRBD1. V shed 8 bases and J 6 bases; nucleotides not matched to a gene: 10. Germline CDR1 is MNHNS and CDR2 is SASEGT. CDR3 length equals 14 residues. CDR3 protein: CASPGTGILNGYTF. In DNA form, the CDR3 reads TGTGCCAGCCCCGGGACAGGGATATTAAATGGCTACACCTTC.

This clone was counted between two and nine times. V is TRBV6-5 and J is TRBJ2-2; no firm D call. CDR3 size: 11 residues. V shed 8 bases and J shed 2 bases, with 3 bases lying between them. Germline CDR1 is MNHEY and CDR2 is SVGAGI. The CDR3 loop reads CASHNTGELFF. The DNA for the CDR3 is TGTGCCAGCCATAACACCGGGGAGCTGTTTTTT.

The chain is built from TRBV10-2 and TRBJ2-2, with 7 positions matching TRBD2. Looked up from germline, CDR1 is WSHSY and CDR2 is SAAADI. The CDR3 is 16 amino acids. V trimming: 6 bases; J trimming: 1 base; junction bases outside the gene matches: 8. The CDR3, as DNA: TGCGCCAGCAGGAGGGGCGGGAGCCGGAACACCGGGGAGCTGTTTTTT. This gives the protein CASRRGGSRNTGELFF.

This chain uses TRBV18 with TRBJ2-7; TRBD1 might be the D (6 bases). Deletions cut 4 bases from V and 7 bases from J, with 20 bases between. CDR1 and CDR2 (germline): KGHSH, LQKENI. This CDR3 has 15 residues. In nucleotides, the CDR3 is TGTGCCAGCTCACGTAGACACACGGGACATTGGGAGCAGTACTTC. Its translation is CASSRRHTGHWEQYF.

The J gene is TRBJ2-3, the V gene TRBV7-9, with TRBD1 matching 9 bases. This CDR3 is 17 amino acids long. V lost 1 base, J lost 2 bases, and 7 bases stayed unmatched. Germline CDR1 and CDR2: SEHNR and FQNEAQ (reference sequence). The CDR3 bases are TGTGCCAGCAGCTTAGGGGGACAGGGTTGCACCACAGATACGCAGTATTTT. It yields the protein CASSLGGQGCTTDTQYF.

The J gene is TRBJ2-7, the V gene TRBV11-2; TRBD2 matches at 9 bases. V was clipped by 2 bases and J by 0 bases; unmatched bases: 11. The CDR3 runs 18 residues. Germline assignment: CDR1 SGHAT and CDR2 FQNNGV. The CDR3 DNA is TGTGCCAGCAGCTTACCGCCAACTAGCGGGCGTAGCTCCTACGAGCAGTACTTC. Protein product: CASSLPPTSGRSSYEQYF.

This clone was counted a few times. The CDR3 DNA sequence: TGTGCTAGTGGTTTGTGTCCGGGAGGGTTTAGCACAGATACGCAGTATTTT. The encoded protein is CASGLCPGGFSTDTQYF. This chain joins TRBV12-5 and TRBJ2-3; 8 positions agree with TRBD2. Germline trimming cut 2 bases from V and 0 bases from J; bases unmatched to any gene: 7. The CDR3 covers 17 residues. The germline V gene encodes CDR1 LGHNT and CDR2 FRNRAP.

V usage is TRBV19 and J usage is TRBJ2-1, with 12 bases identical to TRBD2. Germline CDR1 reads LNHDA; CDR2 reads SQIVND (reference sequence). The CDR3 extends over 18 amino acids. V lost 5 bases, J lost 6 bases, and 14 bases stayed unmatched. DNA of the CDR3: TGTGCCAGTAGTTCTCTGACTAGCGGGAGAGTGCGGTCCAATGAGCAGTTCTTC. It codes for CASSSLTSGRVRSNEQFF.

The V call is TRBV6-5, the J call TRBJ2-2; maybe TRBD1 (6 bases). The CDR3 runs to 15 residues. V gave up 5 bases and J gave up 4 bases, with 14 bases separating them. CDR1 MNHEY and CDR2 SVGAGI come from the germline V gene. CDR3 sequence: CASSPTGPVTGELFF. The CDR3 DNA reads as TGTGCCAGCAGTCCGACAGGTCCGGTCACCGGGGAGCTGTTTTTT.

This clone was observed a handful of times. This chain uses TRBV27 with TRBJ1-1; perhaps TRBD1 as D (5 bases). CDR1 is MNHEY and CDR2 is SMNVEV in the germline V gene (reference sequence). The CDR3 extends over 15 amino acids. V dropped 6 bases and J dropped 1 base, with 15 bases sitting between them. The CDR3 DNA is TGTGCCAGCAGCCCACGGGCGGGGCGGAACACTGAAGCTTTCTTT. This sequence encodes CASSPRAGRNTEAFF.

This sequence joins TRBV9 and TRBJ2-1, with 12 bases fitting TRBD1. Germline V CDR1 and CDR2: SGDLS, YYNGEE. With 2 bases clipped from V and 8 bases from J, the junction kept 8 bases outside the gene matches. The CDR3 runs to 16 residues. This chain's CDR3 is CASSVQRDRGPDEQFF. The CDR3 DNA sequence: TGTGCCAGCAGCGTTCAGAGGGACAGGGGGCCTGATGAGCAGTTCTTC.